The entry below gives a single T cell receptor beta chain sequence along with its context. No antigen is known for it. A mixed TRB-A/B primer pool amplified rearranged TRB by multiplex touch-down PCR. TCRdb fed the multiplex PCR reads into MiXCR, producing one record per CDR3 protein. There are roughly 5,000 distinct CDR3 sequences in the sample; over 45% occur only once, and roughly 31% lies in the top ten. TCR beta rearrangements were amplified from peripheral blood genomic DNA. This specimen belongs to a study of T cell repertoires in aging, cancer and after chemotherapy. Study-wide findings and caveats: Loss of evenness, beyond lost richness, contributed to age-related TCR diversity decline in cancer patients. Across the chemotherapy interval, each cancer cohort showed higher median generation probability, suggesting thymic rebound.

This receptor was obtained from a human donor in good health. Material for sequencing was blood.

This chain's CDR3 is CASQKGRPNTGELFF. The DNA of the CDR3 is TGTGCCAGCCAAAAGGGAAGACCGAACACCGGGGAGCTGTTTTTT. The gene calls are TRBV6-6 and TRBJ2-2; no clear D. The ends were cut back, 8 bases at V and 0 bases at J, with 13 bases in the middle. Germline CDR1 and CDR2: MNHNY and SVGAGI (reference sequence). This CDR3 has 15 residues.